This T cell receptor beta chain originates from a study of T cell repertoires in cytomegalovirus infection. TCRdb re-analysed the reads in MiXCR, keeping a single row per CDR3 protein. Among more than 45,000 distinct CDR3 sequences listed, roughly 20% were seen once. Study observations and caveats: What dominated the ex vivo response were HLA-C-restricted CMV-specific TCR beta clonotypes.

Germline CDR1 is SEHNR and CDR2 is FQNEAQ (reference sequence). The CDR3 extends over 14 amino acids. After removal of 3 bases from V and 1 base from J, the junction contained 0 bases not matched to a gene. The sample holds a few counts of this clonotype. What it binds is not known. The specimen was CD8+ T cells from cultured PBMCs, collected from culture after CMV antigen stimulation. V and J are TRBV7-9 and TRBJ2-5, with TRBD1 matching over 9 bases. The clonotype originates from a human donor in good health (CMV status not recorded). Some clones in this sample may be carry-over from other donors' samples. The CDR3 nucleotides read TGTGCCAGCAGCTTGGGACAGGGCCAAGAGACCCAGTACTTC. Translating gives CASSLGQGQETQYF.